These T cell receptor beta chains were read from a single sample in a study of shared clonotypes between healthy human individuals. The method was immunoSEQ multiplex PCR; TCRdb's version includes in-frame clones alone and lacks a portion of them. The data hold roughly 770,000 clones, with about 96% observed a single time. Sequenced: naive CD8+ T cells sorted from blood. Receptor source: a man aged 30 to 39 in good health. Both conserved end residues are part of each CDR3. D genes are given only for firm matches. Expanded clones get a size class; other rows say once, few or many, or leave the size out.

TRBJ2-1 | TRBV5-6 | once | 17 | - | TGTGCCAGCAGCTTGGTGAGGACAGTAGGCTCCTACAATGAGCAGTTCTTC | CASSLVRTVGSYNEQFF
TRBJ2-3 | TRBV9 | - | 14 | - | TGTGCCAGCAGCGTAGAGGACAGCACAGATACGCAGTATTTT | CASSVEDSTDTQYF
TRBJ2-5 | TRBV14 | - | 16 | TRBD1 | TGTGCCAGCAGCCAAGCGAGACAGGGGACACAAGAGACCCAGTACTTC | CASSQARQGTQETQYF
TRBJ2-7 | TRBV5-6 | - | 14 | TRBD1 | TGTGCCAGCAGCCAGGGGACAGTGGGCTACGAGCAGTACTTC | CASSQGTVGYEQYF
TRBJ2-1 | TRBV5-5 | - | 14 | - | TGTGCCAGCAGCCAAAACCCTAGCTACAATGAGCAGTTCTTC | CASSQNPSYNEQFF
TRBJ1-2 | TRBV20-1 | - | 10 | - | TGCAGTGCCCCAGGTCAAGGGTACACCTTC | CSAPGQGYTF
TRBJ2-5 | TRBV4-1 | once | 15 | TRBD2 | TGCGCCAGCAGCTCACTAGCGGGAGGGGCAGAGACCCAGTACTTC | CASSSLAGGAETQYF
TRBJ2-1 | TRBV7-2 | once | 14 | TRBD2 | TGTGCCAGCAGCTTAGGCCCCTTGCGGGAGGGACAGTTCTTC | CASSLGPLREGQFF
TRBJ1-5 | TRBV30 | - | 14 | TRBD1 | TGTGCCTGGAGCGCCGGGACAGGGAGCGAGCCCCAGCATTTT | CAWSAGTGSEPQHF
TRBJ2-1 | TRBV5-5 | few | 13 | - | TGTGCCAGCAGCTTCTTCCTTGGAGACGAGCAGTTCTTC | CASSFFLGDEQFF
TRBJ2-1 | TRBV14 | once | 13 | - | TGTGCCAGCAGCCGCGAAAGCTACAATGAGCAGTTCTTC | CASSRESYNEQFF
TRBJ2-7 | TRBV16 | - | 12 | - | TGTGCCAGCAGCCCCCCGGCCGGTATCCAGTACTTC | CASSPPAGIQYF
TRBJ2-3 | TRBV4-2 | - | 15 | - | TGTGCCAGCAGCCAGACACAGGCCCGCACAGATACGCAGTATTTT | CASSQTQARTDTQYF
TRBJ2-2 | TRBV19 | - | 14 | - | TGTGCCAGTAGATCAAACGGGTACACCGGGGAGCTGTTTTTT | CASRSNGYTGELFF
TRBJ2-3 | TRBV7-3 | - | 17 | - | TGTGCCAGCAGCTATCCAGCCGGAGGGGCTAGCACAGATACGCAGTATTTT | CASSYPAGGASTDTQYF
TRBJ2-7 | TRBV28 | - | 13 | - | TGTGCCAGCAGTTTAGTTTCCTCCTACGAGCAGTACTTC | CASSLVSSYEQYF
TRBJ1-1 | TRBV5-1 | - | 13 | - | TGCGCCAGCAGCCTCCGGCCGGTGAATGAAGCTTTCTTT | CASSLRPVNEAFF
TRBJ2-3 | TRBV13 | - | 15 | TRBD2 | TGTGCCAGCAGCCGGTGGACTAGCGGAGCGGATACGCAGTATTTT | CASSRWTSGADTQYF
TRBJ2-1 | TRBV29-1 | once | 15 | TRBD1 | TGCAGCGTTGTAACGGGACAGGAGACTTACAATGAGCAGTTCTTC | CSVVTGQETYNEQFF
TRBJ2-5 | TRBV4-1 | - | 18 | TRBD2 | TGCGCCAGCAGCAAAGCCGGGGGGTCGGGGAGTGATAAAGAGACCCAGTACTTC | CASSKAGGSGSDKETQYF
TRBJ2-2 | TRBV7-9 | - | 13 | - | TGTGCCAGCAGCTTATGGAGCACCGGGGAGCTGTTTTTT | CASSLWSTGELFF
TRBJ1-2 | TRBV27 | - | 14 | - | TGTGCCAGCAGCCTGACCGGAGGGGCTTCTGGCTACACCTTC | CASSLTGGASGYTF
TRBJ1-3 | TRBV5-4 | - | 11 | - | TGTGCCAGCAGCTTGGGTCTCACCATATATTTT | CASSLGLTIYF
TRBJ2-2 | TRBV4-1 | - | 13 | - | TGCGCCAGCAGCCAAGCGACACAACGGGAGCTGTTTTTT | CASSQATQRELFF
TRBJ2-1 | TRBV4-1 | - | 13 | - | TGCGCCAGCAGCCCCGAAAACAACAATGAGCAGTTCTTC | CASSPENNNEQFF
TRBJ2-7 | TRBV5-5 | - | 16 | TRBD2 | TGTGCCAGCAGAACAAAATTAGGGACTAGCGGGAGTGAGCAGTACTTC | CASRTKLGTSGSEQYF
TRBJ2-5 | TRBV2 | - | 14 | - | TGTGCCAGCAGTGACCTGGACCAGATCGGGACCCAGTACTTC | CASSDLDQIGTQYF
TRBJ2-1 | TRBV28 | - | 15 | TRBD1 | TGTGCCAGCAGAGAACCGGGACAGAGTCACAATGAGCAGTTCTTC | CASREPGQSHNEQFF
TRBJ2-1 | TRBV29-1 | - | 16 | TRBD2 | TGCAGCGTTGAAGACCCCGCTAGCGGGGGATACAATGAGCAGTTCTTC | CSVEDPASGGYNEQFF
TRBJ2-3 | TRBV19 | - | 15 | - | TGTGCCAGTAGTGAGAGGAGGGACGGCACAGATACGCAGTATTTT | CASSERRDGTDTQYF
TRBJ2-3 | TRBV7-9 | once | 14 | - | TGTGCCAGCATTCGGGGAATTGTCACAGATACGCAGTATTTT | CASIRGIVTDTQYF
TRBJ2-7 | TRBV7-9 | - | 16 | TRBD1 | TGTGCCAGCAGTCCCCGGACGGGACAGGGACTCTACGAGCAGTACTTC | CASSPRTGQGLYEQYF
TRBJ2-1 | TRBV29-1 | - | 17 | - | TGCAGCGTTGAAGATACGTCATTCTCGAGCTCCTACAATGAGCAGTTCTTC | CSVEDTSFSSSYNEQFF
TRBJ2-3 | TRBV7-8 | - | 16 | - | TGTGCCAGCAGCTTTAATCGGGGACTTAGCACAGATACGCAGTATTTT | CASSFNRGLSTDTQYF
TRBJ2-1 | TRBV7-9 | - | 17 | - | TGTGCCAGCAGCGCCCCTAGCGCTAGAAGCTCCTACAATGAGCAGTTCTTC | CASSAPSARSSYNEQFF
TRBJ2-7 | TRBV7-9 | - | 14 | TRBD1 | TGTGCCAGCAGCGAGCCGGGACAGGGATTCGAGCAGTACTTC | CASSEPGQGFEQYF
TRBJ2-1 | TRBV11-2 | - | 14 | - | TGTGCCAGCAGCTTATTCAACTCGAACAATGAGCAGTTCTTC | CASSLFNSNNEQFF
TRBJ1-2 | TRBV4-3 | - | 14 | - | TGCGCCAGCAGCCCTCGGGACGCTAACTATGGCTACACCTTC | CASSPRDANYGYTF
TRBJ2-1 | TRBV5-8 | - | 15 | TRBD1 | TGTGCCAGCAGCCGGGACAGGGTAGTTTACAATGAGCAGTTCTTC | CASSRDRVVYNEQFF
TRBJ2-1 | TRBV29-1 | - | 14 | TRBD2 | TGCAGCGTTGGGGGACTAGCGGGAGACAATGAGCAGTTCTTC | CSVGGLAGDNEQFF
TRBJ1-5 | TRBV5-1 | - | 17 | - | TGCGCCAGCATTACCCCCGGGACACGAAATAGCAATCAGCCCCAGCATTTT | CASITPGTRNSNQPQHF
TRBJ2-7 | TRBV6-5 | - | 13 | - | TGTGCCAGCAGTCGGACATCCTTGGACGAGCAGTACTTC | CASSRTSLDEQYF
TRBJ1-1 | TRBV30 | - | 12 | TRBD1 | TGTGCCGGGTACAGGGGGTGGACTGAAGCTTTCTTT | CAGYRGWTEAFF
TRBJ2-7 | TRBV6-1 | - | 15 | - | TGTGCCAGCAGTGAACCCGGGGTGAACTCCTACGAGCAGTACTTC | CASSEPGVNSYEQYF
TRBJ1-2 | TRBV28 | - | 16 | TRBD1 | TGTGCCAGCAGTTTAGTCCGGGACAGGGGGACCTATGGCTACACCTTC | CASSLVRDRGTYGYTF
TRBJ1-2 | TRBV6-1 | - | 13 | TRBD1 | TGTGCCAGCATCCCTGGGACAGACTATGGCTACACCTTC | CASIPGTDYGYTF
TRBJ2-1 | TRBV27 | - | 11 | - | TGTGCCAGCAGTTTGGGTAGAAAGCAGTTCTTC | CASSLGRKQFF
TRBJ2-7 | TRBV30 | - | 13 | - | TGTGCCTGGAGCGCGGGCTTCGCGGGCGAGCAGTACTTC | CAWSAGFAGEQYF
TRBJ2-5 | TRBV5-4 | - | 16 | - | TGTGCCAGCAGCTTGGATCAACGGGGAGTTGCGGAGACCCAGTACTTC | CASSLDQRGVAETQYF
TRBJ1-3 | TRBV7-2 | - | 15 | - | TGTGCCAGCAGCTTAGAAAGGGTCTCTGGAAACACCATATATTTT | CASSLERVSGNTIYF
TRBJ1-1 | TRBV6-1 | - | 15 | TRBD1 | TGTGCCAGCAGTGCCCCGGACAGGGGGAACACTGAAGCTTTCTTT | CASSAPDRGNTEAFF
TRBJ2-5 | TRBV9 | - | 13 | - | TGTGCCAGCAGCGTAGGAGTAGCCCGGACCCAGTACTTC | CASSVGVARTQYF
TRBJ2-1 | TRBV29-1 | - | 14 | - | TGCAGCGTTATGTCTGCGGGATTGGACAATGAGCAGTTCTTC | CSVMSAGLDNEQFF
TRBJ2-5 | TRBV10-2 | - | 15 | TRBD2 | TGCGCCAGCAGGGACGGACTAGCGGGAGCGGGTGAGCAGTACTTC | CASRDGLAGAGEQYF
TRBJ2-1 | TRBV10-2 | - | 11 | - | TGCGCCAGCAGGATAAGTTATGAGCAGTTCTTC | CASRISYEQFF
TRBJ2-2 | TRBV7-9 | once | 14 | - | TGTGCCAGCAGCCCGGACAACGAGGCCGGGGAGCTGTTTTTT | CASSPDNEAGELFF
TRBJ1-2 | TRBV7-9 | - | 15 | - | TGTGCCAGCAGCTTAGAAGGCAGGAGGGAATATGGCTACACCTTC | CASSLEGRREYGYTF
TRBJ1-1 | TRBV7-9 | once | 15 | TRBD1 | TGTGCCAGCAGGGCCGGCCAGGGGGTCCGTCCTGAAGCTTTCTTT | CASRAGQGVRPEAFF
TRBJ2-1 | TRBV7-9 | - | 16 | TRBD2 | TGTGCCAGCAGCCTCGAGAGACTAGCGTGGCACAATGAGCAGTTCTTC | CASSLERLAWHNEQFF